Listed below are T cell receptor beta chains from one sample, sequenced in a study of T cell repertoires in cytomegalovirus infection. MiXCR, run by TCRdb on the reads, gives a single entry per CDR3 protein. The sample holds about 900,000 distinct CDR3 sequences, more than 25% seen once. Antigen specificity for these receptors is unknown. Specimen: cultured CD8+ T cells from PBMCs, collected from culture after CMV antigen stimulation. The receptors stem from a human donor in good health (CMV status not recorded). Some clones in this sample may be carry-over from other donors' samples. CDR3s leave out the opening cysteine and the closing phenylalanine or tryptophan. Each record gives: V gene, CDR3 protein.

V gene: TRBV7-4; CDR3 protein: ASSLDAGGQY
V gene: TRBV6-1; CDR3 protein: ASSPDRPWDLLH
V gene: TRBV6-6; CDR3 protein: ASSYSDRVAYNSPLH
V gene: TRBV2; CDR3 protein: ASRQGASGGYT
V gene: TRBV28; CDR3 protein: ASSYLDEVRETQY
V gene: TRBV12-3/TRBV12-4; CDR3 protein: ASQETGNQPQH
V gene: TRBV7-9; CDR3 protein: ASSFPGQGRGTEAF
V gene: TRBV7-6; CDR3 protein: ASSLVAGRGNEQF
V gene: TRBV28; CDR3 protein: ASALEPGGDGYT
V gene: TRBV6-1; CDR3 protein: ASSEFGLSGNTIY
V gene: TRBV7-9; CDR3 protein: ASSHSEPTDTQY
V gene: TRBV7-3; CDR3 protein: ASSFLAGGNTGELF
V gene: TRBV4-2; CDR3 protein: ASSLLDIANTEAF
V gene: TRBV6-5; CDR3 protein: ASSYRRGSPLH
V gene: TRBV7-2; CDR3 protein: ASSPPDRVVGELF
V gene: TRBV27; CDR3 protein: ASSEGTGIISNQPQH
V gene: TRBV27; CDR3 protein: ASSSSQGNTEAF
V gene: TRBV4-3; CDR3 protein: ASSQVQRGAAYEQF
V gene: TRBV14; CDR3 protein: ASSPLTSVGLSYEQY
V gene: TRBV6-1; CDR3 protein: ASSLDRPTIYNEKLF
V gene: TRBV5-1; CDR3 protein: ASSSTLGTLNTEAF
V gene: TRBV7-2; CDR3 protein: ASSPPGQGGNEQY
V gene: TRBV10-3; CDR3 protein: AISEGYGEAF
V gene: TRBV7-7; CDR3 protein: AKRVNTGELF
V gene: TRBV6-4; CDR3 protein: ASSDSGTSGDNEQF
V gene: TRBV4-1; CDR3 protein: ASSQDGRGTDTQY
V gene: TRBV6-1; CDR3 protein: ASASEGLEQY
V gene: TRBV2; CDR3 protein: ASSDRETSGYGYT
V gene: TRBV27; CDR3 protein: ASRPRDGPNTGELF
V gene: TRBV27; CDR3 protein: ASSFVRGIDEQF
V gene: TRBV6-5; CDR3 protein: ASSYSGPVLTGELF
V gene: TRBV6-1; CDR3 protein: ASSPSNSHEQY
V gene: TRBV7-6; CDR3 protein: ASSLRSTSGGRVTPYNEQF
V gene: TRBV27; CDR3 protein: ASTRTGNTGELF
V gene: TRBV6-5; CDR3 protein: ASSYSWGGSYNEQF
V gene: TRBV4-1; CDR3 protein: ASQGQEGSRTDTQY
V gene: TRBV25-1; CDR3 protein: ASSEYETSFHNEQF
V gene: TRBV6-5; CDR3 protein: ASSPGLANTGELF
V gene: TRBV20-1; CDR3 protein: SARGFAGETYNEQF
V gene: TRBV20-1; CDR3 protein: SASPTVSYEQY
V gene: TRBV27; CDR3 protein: ASSSPSYRGQNYGYT
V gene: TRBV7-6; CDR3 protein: ASSSRDRGTEAF
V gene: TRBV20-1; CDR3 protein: SAVQETQY
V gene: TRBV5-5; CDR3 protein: ASSPDRPITNYGYT
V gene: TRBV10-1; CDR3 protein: ATDRGQGYNEQF
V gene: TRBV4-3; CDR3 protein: ASSQDFGATNEKLF